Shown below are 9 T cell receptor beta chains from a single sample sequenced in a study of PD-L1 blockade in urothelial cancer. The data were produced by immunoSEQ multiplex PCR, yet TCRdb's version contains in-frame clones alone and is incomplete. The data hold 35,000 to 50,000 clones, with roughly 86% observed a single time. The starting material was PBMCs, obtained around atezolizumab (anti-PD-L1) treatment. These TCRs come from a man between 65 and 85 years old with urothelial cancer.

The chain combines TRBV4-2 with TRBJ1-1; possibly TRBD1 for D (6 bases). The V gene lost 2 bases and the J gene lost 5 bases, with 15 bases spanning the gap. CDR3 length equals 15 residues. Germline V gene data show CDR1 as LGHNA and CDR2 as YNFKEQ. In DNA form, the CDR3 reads TGTGCCAGCAGCCAACCCGGGACAAGGAAAACTGAAGCTTTCTTT. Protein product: CASSQPGTRKTEAFF.

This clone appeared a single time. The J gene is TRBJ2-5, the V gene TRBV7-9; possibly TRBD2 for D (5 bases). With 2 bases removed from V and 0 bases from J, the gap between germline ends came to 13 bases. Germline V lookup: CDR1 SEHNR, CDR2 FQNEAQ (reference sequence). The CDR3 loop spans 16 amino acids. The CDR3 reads CASSLTLARDQETQYF. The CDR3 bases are TGTGCCAGCAGCTTAACCCTAGCTAGAGACCAAGAGACCCAGTACTTC.

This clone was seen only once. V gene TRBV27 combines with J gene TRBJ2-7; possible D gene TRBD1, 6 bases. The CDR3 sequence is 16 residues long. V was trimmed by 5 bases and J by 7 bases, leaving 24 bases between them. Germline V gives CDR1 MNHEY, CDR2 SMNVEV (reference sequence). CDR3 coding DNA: TGTGCCAGCAGTCCCAGAGGTTGGACAGAGGGTGGGGAGCAGTACTTC. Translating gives CASSPRGWTEGGEQYF.

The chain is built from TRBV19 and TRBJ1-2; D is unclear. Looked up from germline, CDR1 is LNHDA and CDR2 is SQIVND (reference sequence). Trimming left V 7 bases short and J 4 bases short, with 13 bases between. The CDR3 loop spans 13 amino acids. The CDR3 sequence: CASTLGSSYGYTF. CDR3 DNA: TGTGCCAGTACCCTTGGGAGTAGCTATGGCTACACCTTC.

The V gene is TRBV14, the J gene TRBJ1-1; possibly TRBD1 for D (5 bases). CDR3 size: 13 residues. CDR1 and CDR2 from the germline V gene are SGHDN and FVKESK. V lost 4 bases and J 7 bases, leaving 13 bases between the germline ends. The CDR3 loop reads CASSPQGVGEAFF. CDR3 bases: TGTGCCAGCAGCCCTCAGGGTGTCGGTGAAGCTTTCTTT.

The CDR3 protein is CASSPPDTAYEQYF. The CDR3 coding sequence is TGTGCCAGCAGTCCCCCCGACACCGCCTACGAGCAGTACTTC. V gene TRBV28 combines with J gene TRBJ2-7; no reliable D call. CDR1 and CDR2 (germline): MDHEN, SYDVKM. V lost 5 bases to trimming and J lost 2 bases, with 13 bases between them. This CDR3 has 14 residues.

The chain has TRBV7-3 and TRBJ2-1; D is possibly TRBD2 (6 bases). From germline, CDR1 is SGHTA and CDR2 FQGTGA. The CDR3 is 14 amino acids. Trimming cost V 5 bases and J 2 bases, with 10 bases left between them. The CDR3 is CASSPGEPYNEQFF. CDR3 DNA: TGTGCCAGCAGCCCGGGAGAACCCTACAATGAGCAGTTCTTC.

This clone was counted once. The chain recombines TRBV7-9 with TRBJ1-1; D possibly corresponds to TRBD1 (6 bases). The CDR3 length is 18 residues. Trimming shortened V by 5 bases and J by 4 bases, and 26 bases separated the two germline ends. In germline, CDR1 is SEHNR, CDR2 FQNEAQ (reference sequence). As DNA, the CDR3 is TGTGCCAGCAGCCTGAATCTGGGGCCCGGGGGCGGGGGCACTGAAGCTTTCTTT. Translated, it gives CASSLNLGPGGGGTEAFF.

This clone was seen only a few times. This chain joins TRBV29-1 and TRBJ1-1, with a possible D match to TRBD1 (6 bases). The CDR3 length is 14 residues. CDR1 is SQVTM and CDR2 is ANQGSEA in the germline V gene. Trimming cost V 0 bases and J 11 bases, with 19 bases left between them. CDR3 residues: CSVEDPTGSSLAFF. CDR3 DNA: TGCAGCGTTGAAGATCCTACAGGGAGTAGTTTGGCTTTCTTT.